This T cell receptor (beta chain) is from a study of PD-L1 blockade in urothelial cancer. About the research overall: Male sex and bladder-origin urothelial cancer were recorded for about 85% of the roughly 30 patients. Patients' histories included 0 to 3 prior chemotherapy regimens. Study conclusions and caveats: The study found that durable-benefit patients expanded tumor-associated blood clones more at 3 weeks.

For this clone: The antigen remains undetermined.

The germline V gene has CDR1 SGHNT and CDR2 YYREEE (reference sequence). Between the trimmed V and J ends, which lost 2 bases and 8 bases, there was a span of 11 bases. The CDR3 runs to 13 residues. This sample's time point: peripheral blood 6 weeks after treatment start. Patients each gave 1 to 8 samples, pretreatment and on-treatment. Sequencing used immunoSEQ multiplex PCR; TCRdb keeps in-frame clones, though not all of them. The sample records about 50,000 clones, over 75% being singletons. The starting material was PBMCs, obtained around atezolizumab (anti-PD-L1) treatment. The J gene is TRBJ2-1, the V gene TRBV5-4; D may be TRBD2 (6 bases). The sequence came from a man in his fifties with urothelial cancer. CDR3 in amino acids: CASSFAWGDEQFF. The CDR3, as DNA: TGTGCCAGCAGCTTTGCGTGGGGGGATGAGCAGTTCTTC.